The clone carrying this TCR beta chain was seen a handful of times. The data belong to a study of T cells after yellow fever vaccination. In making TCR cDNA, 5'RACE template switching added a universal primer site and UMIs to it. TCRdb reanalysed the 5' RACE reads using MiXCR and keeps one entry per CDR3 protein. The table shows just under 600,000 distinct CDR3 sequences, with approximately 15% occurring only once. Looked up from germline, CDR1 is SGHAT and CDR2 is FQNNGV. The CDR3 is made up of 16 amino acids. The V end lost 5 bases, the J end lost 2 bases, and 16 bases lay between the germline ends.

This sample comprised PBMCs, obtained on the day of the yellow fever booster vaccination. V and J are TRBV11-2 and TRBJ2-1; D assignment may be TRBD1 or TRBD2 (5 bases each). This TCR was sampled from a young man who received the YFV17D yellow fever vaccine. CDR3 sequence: CASSVGRDLTYNEQFF. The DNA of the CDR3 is TGTGCCAGCAGCGTGGGTCGGGACCTTACCTACAATGAGCAGTTCTTC.